The text below deals with one TCR beta chain. The specificity of this receptor is unknown. Base qualities were left out, and no much larger clone turns up one base away. The trial excluded patients who had a history of autoimmune disease or who were on systemic immunosuppression. Peripheral blood for TCR sequencing was collected from all dose cohorts at baseline, on cycle 4 day 1, and on cycle 7 day 1. Samples were obtained from an open-label, multicenter, first-in-human phase I dose-escalation trial of ivuxolimab. Adults with locally advanced or metastatic melanoma, renal cell carcinoma, hepatocellular carcinoma or head and neck squamous cell carcinoma were enrolled in the trial. CD4+ and CD8+ T cells were sorted separately from peripheral blood before TCR sequencing. These data come from a study of OX40 agonist ivuxolimab in advanced cancers. At the level of the whole study: Ivuxolimab, which targeted the costimulatory receptor OX40 (CD134), was an agonistic, fully human IgG2 monoclonal antibody. The purpose of peripheral TCRbeta sequencing was to test whether ivuxolimab changed TCR sequence diversity and led to clonal T-cell expansion. The paper reports the monotherapy dose-escalation portion (N of about 54 patients) of the phase I ivuxolimab trial. Intravenous ivuxolimab was administered to patients every 2 weeks at six dose levels: 0.01, 0.1, 0.3, 1.5, 3 and 10 mg/kg. Prior anti-PD-1, anti-PD-L1 or anti-CTLA-4 therapy was permitted, and approximately 40% of dose-escalation patients had received checkpoint inhibitors. Partial responses were achieved by three dose-escalation patients, of whom one had hepatocellular carcinoma and two had cutaneous melanoma. In the dose-escalation cohort, roughly 82% of patients were male, and the mean age was roughly 60 years with a range of about 20 to 80. Of the approximately 54 patients in dose escalation, 19 had hepatocellular carcinoma, roughly 15 had melanoma, 9 had renal cell carcinoma and 9 had head and neck cancer. The full study reports these points: At doses of 0.1 to 3.0 mg/kg, clonal expansion of both CD4+ and CD8+ blood T cells was observed from baseline to week 6. On average, CD8+ T cells showed more expanded clones than CD4+ T cells after ivuxolimab. Which antigens the clonally expanded peripheral T cells were specific for was not determined. In partial responders in the 0.1-3.0 mg/kg groups, normalized peripheral clonal expansion was found to be among the lowest, especially among CD8+ T cells. Low levels of normalized T-cell clonal expansion were also shown by some nonresponding patients.

In the germline V gene, CDR1 corresponds to MNHNS and CDR2 to SASEGT. V gives up 2 bases and J gives up 11 bases, and the segment between their germline ends measures 8 bases. From the cysteine up to the phenylalanine, the CDR3 has a length of 11 residues. Only the CDR3 DNA stays, 33 bases, in frame from base 1. For sequencing of the TCRbeta CDR3 region, genomic DNA was extracted from the sorted cells. TCRbeta CDR3 regions were sequenced using the immunoSEQ Assay. Not all clones reach the TCRdb copy of this immuneACCESS table, which keeps in-frame sequences only. Checked studies attribute under half of the gap to unresolved V genes and leave the rest unexplained. Across this sample there are tens of thousands of clones, with approximately 85% seen only once. Of the sample, roughly 17% is held by the ten largest clones.

The starting material was CD4+ or CD8+ T cells sorted from blood, obtained in a trial of the OX40 agonist ivuxolimab. This clonotype was obtained from an adult with an advanced solid tumor such as melanoma, head and neck, liver or kidney cancer. The sequence is built from TRBV6-1 and TRBJ2-3; confidence is insufficient to name the D gene. The CDR3 protein sequence reads: CASSEMTKQYF. The sequenced DNA is TGTGCCAGCAGTGAAATGACAAAGCAGTATTTT.